These 2 T cell receptor beta chains originate from one sample sequenced in a study of beta chain features in type 1 diabetes. Expressed TCRB transcripts were sequenced, since all the RNA that had been isolated was reverse transcribed. Sequencing was performed with immunoSEQ multiplex PCR; in TCRdb, only in-frame clones are kept and a portion is missing. The sample yields about 410,000 clones, approximately 15% seen once. The sample consisted of naive CD4+ T cells from blood. The receptors derive from a man aged 25-45 years in good health.

The rearrangement joins TRBV4-3 to TRBJ2-3, with TRBD2 matching over 9 bases. V was pared by 0 bases and J by 1 base, with 2 bases of the junction left unmatched. Germline CDR1 reads LGHNA; CDR2 reads YSLEER. The CDR3 totals 16 residues. The CDR3 DNA follows: TGCGCCAGCAGCCAAGAGACTAGCGGAGGCACAGATACGCAGTATTTT. It encodes CASSQETSGGTDTQYF.

This clone has a handful of counts. The chain joins TRBV19 to TRBJ2-3, with 7 positions matching TRBD1. Germline V gene sequence: CDR1 LNHDA, CDR2 SQIVND (reference sequence). Trimming at V came to 3 bases and at J to 6 bases, leaving 6 bases not matched to a gene. This CDR3 is built from 14 residues. The CDR3 region is CASSIEGAVDTQYF. In DNA form, the CDR3 reads TGTGCCAGTAGTATCGAGGGGGCCGTGGATACGCAGTATTTT.